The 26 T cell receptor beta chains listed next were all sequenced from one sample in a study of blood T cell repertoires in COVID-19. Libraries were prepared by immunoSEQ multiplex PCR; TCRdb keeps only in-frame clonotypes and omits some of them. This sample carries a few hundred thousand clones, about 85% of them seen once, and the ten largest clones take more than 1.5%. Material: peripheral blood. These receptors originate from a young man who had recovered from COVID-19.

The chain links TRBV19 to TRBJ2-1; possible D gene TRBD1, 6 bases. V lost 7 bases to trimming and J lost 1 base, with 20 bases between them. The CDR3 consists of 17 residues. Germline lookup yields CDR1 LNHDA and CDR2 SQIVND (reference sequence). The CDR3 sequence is CASNPRGLLWSYNEQFF. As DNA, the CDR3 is TGTGCCAGTAACCCCAGGGGCCTCCTGTGGTCCTACAATGAGCAGTTCTTC. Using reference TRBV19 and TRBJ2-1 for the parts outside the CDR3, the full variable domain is DGGITQSPKYLFRKEGQNVTLSCEQNLNHDAMYWYRQDPGQGLRLIYYSQIVNDFQKGDIAEGYSVSREKKESFPLTVTSAQKNPTAFYLCASNPRGLLWSYNEQFFGPGTRLTVL.

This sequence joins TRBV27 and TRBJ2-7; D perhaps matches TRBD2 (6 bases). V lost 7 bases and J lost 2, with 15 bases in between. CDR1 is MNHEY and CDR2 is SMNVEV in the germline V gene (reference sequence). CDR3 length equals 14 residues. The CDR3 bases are TGTGCCAGCAAGGAGGGACCGGAAACCTACGAGCAGTACTTC. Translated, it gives CASKEGPETYEQYF.

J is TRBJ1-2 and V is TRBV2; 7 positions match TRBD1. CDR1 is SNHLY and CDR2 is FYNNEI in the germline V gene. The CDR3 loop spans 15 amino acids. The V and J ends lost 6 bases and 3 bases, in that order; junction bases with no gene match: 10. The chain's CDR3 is CASSYTGALDYGYTF. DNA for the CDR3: TGTGCCAGCAGCTACACAGGGGCACTAGACTATGGCTACACCTTC.

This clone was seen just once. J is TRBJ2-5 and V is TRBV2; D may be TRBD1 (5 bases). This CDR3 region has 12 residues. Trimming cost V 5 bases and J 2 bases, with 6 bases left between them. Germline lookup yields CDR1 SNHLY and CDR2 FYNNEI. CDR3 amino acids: CASSQGQETQYF. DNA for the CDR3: TGTGCCAGCAGTCAGGGACAAGAGACCCAGTACTTC.

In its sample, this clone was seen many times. CDR3 bases: TGTGCTAGTGGTTTGGTACTGGGACAGGTGAACACTGAAGCTTTCTTT. Amino acids: CASGLVLGQVNTEAFF. The chain uses TRBV12-5 and TRBJ1-1; 8 bases match TRBD1. The J segment lost 0 bases and the V segment lost 0 bases, leaving 3 bases of the junction unmatched. The CDR3 has 16 residues. Germline V lookup: CDR1 LGHNT, CDR2 FRNRAP.

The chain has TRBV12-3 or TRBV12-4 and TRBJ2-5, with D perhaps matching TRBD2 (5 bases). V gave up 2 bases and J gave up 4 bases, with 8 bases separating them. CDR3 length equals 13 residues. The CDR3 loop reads CASSLRSGETQYF. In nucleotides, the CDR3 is TGTGCCAGCAGTTTAAGAAGCGGAGAGACCCAGTACTTC.

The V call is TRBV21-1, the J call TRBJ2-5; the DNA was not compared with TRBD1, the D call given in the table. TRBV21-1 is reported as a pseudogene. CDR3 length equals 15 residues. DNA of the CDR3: TGTGCCAGCAGCTTCCAGACAGGGTTTATGAAGACCCAGTACTTC. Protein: CASSFQTGFMKTQYF.

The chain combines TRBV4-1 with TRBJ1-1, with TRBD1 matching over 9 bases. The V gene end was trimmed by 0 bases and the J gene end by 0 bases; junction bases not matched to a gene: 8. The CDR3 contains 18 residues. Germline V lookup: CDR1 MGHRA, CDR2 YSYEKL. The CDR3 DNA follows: TGCGCCAGCAGCCAAGATTTCGGGGACAGGGTCATGAACACTGAAGCTTTCTTT. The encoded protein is CASSQDFGDRVMNTEAFF.

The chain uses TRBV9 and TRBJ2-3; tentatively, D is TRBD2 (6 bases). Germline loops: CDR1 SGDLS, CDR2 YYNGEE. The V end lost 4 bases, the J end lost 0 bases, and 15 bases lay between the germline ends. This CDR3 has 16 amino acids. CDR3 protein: CASSPRGWTSTDTQYF. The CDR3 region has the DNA TGTGCCAGCAGCCCCCGGGGGTGGACTAGCACAGATACGCAGTATTTT.

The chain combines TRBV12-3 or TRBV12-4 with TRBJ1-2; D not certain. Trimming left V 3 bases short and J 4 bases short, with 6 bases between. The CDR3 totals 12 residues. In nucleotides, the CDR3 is TGTGCCAGCAGTTTGCGTTCCTATGGCTACACCTTC. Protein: CASSLRSYGYTF.

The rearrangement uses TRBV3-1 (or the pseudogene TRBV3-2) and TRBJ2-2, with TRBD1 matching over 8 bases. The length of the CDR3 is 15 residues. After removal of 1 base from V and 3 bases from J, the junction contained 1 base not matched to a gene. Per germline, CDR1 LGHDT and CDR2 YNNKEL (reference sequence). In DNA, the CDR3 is TGTGCCAGCAGCCAAGGACAGGGGTACACCGGGGAGCTGTTTTTT. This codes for CASSQGQGYTGELFF.

CDR3 in amino acids: CASNDRGGSGYTF. The CDR3 DNA follows: TGCGCCAGCAACGACAGGGGAGGAAGTGGCTACACCTTC. The V gene is TRBV10-2, the J gene TRBJ1-2, with 8 bases identical to TRBD1. The CDR3 has 13 residues. The J segment lost 7 bases and the V segment lost 7 bases, leaving 8 bases of the junction unmatched. The germline gives CDR1 WSHSY, CDR2 SAAADI.

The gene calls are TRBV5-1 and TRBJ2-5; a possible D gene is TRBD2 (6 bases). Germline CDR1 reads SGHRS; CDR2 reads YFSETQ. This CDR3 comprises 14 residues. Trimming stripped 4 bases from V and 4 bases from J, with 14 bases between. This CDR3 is CASSRAEGIETQYF. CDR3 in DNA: TGCGCCAGCAGCCGGGCGGAGGGAATAGAGACCCAGTACTTC.

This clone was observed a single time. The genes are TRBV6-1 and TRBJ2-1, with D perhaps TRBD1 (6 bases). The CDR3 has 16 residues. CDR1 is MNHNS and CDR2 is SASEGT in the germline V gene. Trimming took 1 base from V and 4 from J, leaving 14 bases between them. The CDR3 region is CASSEDLTGPYNEQFF. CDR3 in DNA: TGTGCCAGCAGTGAAGACTTAACAGGGCCGTACAATGAGCAGTTCTTC.

CDR3 bases: TGCGCCAGCAGCTTAAGGGGGCGCACCGGGGAGCTGTTTTTT. It specifies CASSLRGRTGELFF. The rearrangement joins TRBV5-1 to TRBJ2-2, with 7 nucleotides matching TRBD1. The CDR3 is made up of 14 amino acids. Trimming removed 2 bases from V and 4 bases from J; junction bases left unmatched: 2. Germline CDR1 SGHRS, CDR2 YFSETQ.

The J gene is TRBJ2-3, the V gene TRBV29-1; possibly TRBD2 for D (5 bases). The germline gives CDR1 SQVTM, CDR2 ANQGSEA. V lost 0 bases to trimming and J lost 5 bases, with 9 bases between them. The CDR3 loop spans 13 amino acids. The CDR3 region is CSVEERRRDTQYF. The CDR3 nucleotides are TGCAGCGTTGAAGAGAGGAGGCGAGATACGCAGTATTTT.

CDR3 sequence (DNA): TGTGCCAGCAGTGATAGCGGGACAGCTGAGGAAAAACTGTTTTTT. It codes for CASSDSGTAEEKLFF. The chain links TRBV6-1 to TRBJ1-4; 7 bases are a match to TRBD1. The germline V gene has CDR1 MNHNS and CDR2 SASEGT. The CDR3 is made up of 15 amino acids. The J segment lost 8 bases and the V segment lost 3 bases, leaving 9 bases of the junction unmatched.

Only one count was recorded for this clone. The CDR3 reads CASRLPQGFPPLHF. The CDR3 DNA reads as TGCGCCAGCAGACTTCCCCAGGGGTTTCCACCCCTCCACTTT. The gene calls are TRBV23-1 and TRBJ1-6, with D possibly TRBD1 on 6 matching bases. TRBV23-1 belongs to the ORF category, with a function that is uncertain. The CDR3 is 14 residues long. Trimming cost V 6 bases and J 11 bases, with 17 bases left between them.

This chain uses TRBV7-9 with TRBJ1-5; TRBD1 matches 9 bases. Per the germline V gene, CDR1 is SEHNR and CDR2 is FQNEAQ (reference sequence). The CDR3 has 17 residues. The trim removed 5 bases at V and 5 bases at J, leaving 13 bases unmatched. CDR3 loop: CASSPNEGQGLDQPQHF. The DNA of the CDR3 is TGTGCCAGCAGCCCAAATGAGGGACAGGGTCTGGATCAGCCCCAGCATTTT.

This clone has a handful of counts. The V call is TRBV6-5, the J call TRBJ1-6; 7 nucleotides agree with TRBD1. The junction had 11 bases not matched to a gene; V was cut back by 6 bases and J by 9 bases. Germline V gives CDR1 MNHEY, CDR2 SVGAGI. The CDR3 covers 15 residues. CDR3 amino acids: CASSPLGTVSSPLHF. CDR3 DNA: TGTGCCAGCAGCCCCCTCGGGACAGTTAGTTCACCCCTCCACTTT.

CDR3 amino acids: CASTDIQGNTEAFF. The CDR3 nucleotides read TGTGCCAGTACCGATATACAGGGGAACACTGAAGCTTTCTTT. The chain couples TRBV19 to TRBJ1-1, with a tentative D call TRBD1 (6 bases). This CDR3 has 14 amino acids. With 7 bases removed from V and 1 base from J, the gap between germline ends came to 13 bases. The V gene's germline CDR1 is LNHDA and CDR2 SQIVND (reference sequence).

CDR3 nucleotides: TGTGCCAGCAGCGTCGGGACAGTTGAGGAGACCCAGTACTTC. Translation gives CASSVGTVEETQYF. The rearrangement uses TRBV9 and TRBJ2-5, with TRBD1 matching over 7 bases. CDR1 is SGDLS and CDR2 is YYNGEE in the germline V gene. J was trimmed by 5 bases and V by 2 bases; bases with no gene match: 6. The CDR3 is 14 amino acids.

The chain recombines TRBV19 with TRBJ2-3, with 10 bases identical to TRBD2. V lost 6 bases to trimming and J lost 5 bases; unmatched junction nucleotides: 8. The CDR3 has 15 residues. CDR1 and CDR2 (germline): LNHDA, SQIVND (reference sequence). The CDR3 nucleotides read TGTGCCAGTAGCCCGCTAGCGGGGGTGGGAGATACGCAGTATTTT. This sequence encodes CASSPLAGVGDTQYF.

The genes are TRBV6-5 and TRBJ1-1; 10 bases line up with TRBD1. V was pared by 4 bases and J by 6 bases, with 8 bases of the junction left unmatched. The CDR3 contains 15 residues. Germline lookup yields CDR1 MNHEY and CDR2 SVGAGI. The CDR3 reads CASSSPGQGRPEAFF. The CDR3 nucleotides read TGTGCCAGCAGTTCACCGGGACAGGGGAGACCTGAAGCTTTCTTT.

CDR3: CASSLGWSGGFDEQFF. As DNA, the CDR3 is TGCGCCAGCAGCTTGGGTTGGAGCGGGGGGTTCGATGAGCAGTTCTTC. The chain uses TRBV5-1 and TRBJ2-1, with 9 positions matching TRBD2. The CDR3 is 16 residues long. Germline V gene sequence: CDR1 SGHRS, CDR2 YFSETQ. V dropped 0 bases and J dropped 8; count of bases not matched to a gene: 9.

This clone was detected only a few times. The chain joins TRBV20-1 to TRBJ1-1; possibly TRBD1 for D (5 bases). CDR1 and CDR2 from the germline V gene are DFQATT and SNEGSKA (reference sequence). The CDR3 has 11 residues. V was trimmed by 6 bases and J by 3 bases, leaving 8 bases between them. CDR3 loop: CSADTYTEAFF. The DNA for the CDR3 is TGCAGTGCGGACACATACACTGAAGCTTTCTTT.